This TCR beta chain was obtained from a study of graft-versus-host responses after intestinal transplantation. V lost 2 bases and J lost 5; bases outside the gene matches: 14. Germline-derived CDR1 and CDR2 are GTSNPN and SVGIG (reference sequence). The CDR3 runs 17 residues. About this clone itself: No antigen is known for it.

Method: immunoSEQ multiplex PCR; TCRdb's copy keeps in-frame clones and lacks some. This sample has fewer than 85,000 clones, with over 70% found just once. Sequenced material: unstimulated CD4+ T cells sorted from spleen or lymph node cells, taken before transplant. The chain is built from TRBV30 and TRBJ1-5; 8 bases line up with TRBD1. This TCR was recovered from a human donor who was the organ donor for an intestinal transplant. Here the CDR3 reads CAWSRLTGERADQPQHF. CDR3 nucleotides: TGTGCCTGGAGTAGATTGACAGGGGAACGGGCGGATCAGCCCCAGCATTTT.